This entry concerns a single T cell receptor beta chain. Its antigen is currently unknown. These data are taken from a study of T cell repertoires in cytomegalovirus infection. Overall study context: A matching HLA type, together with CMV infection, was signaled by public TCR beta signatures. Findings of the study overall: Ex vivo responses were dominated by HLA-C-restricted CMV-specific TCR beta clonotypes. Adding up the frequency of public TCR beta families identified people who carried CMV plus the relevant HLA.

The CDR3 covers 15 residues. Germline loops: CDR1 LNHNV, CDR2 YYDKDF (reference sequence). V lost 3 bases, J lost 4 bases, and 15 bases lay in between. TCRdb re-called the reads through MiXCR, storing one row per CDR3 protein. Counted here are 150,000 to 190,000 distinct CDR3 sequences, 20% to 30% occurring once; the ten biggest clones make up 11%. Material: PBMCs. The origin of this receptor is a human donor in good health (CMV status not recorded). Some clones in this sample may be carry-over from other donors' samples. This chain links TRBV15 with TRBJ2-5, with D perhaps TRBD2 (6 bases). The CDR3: CATSSRDEGGETQYF. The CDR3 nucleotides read TGTGCCACCAGCAGCAGAGATGAGGGAGGAGAGACCCAGTACTTC.